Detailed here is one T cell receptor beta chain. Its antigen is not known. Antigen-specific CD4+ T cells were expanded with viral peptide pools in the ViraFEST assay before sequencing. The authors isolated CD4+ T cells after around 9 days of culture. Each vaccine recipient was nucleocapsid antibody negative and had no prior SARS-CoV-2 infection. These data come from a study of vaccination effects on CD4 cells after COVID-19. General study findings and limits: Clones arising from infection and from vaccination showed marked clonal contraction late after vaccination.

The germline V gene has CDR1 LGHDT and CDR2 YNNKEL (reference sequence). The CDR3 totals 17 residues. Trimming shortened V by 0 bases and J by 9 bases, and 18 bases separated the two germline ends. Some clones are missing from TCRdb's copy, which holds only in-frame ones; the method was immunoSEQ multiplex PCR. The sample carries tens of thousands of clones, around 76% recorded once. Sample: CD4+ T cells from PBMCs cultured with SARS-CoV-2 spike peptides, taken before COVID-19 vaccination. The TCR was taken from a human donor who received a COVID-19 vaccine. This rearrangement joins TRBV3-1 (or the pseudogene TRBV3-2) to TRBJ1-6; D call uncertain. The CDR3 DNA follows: TGTGCCAGCAGCCAAGACGGAGACCCCCTCGGCGGTTCACCCCTCCACTTT. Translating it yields CASSQDGDPLGGSPLHF.